One T cell receptor beta chain is described in this entry. This entry is derived from a study of HIV-infected patients and healthy controls. J lost 5 bases, V lost 5 bases, and 6 bases had no gene match. The CDR3 covers 13 residues. From germline, CDR1 is GTSNPN and CDR2 SVGIG (reference sequence). Via MiXCR, TCRdb re-called the 5' RACE reads, giving one row per CDR3 protein. The data hold some 70,000 distinct CDR3 sequences, with 15% to 20% observed a single time. The genes are TRBV30 and TRBJ2-5; 9 bases map to TRBD1. Sequencing was performed on CD4+ T cells from blood. This TCR was sampled from a human donor in good health. CDR3 bases: TGTGCCTGGGACAGGGGGTTAAGCGAGACCCAGTACTTC. This encodes CAWDRGLSETQYF.